Below, 10 T cell receptor beta chains from the same sample are listed, as sequenced in a study of T cells after yellow fever vaccination. TCRdb analysed the 5' RACE reads with MiXCR anew, one entry per CDR3 protein. The top ten hold approximately 2.5% of the sample, which has 150,000 or so distinct CDR3 sequences, about 7% seen once. The material was CD4+ T cells sorted from PBMCs, obtained about 5 days after the first yellow fever vaccination. These receptors all come from a man between 18 and 29 years old who received the YFV17D yellow fever vaccine.

This clonotype was seen repeatedly, ten times or more. This chain uses TRBV5-6 with TRBJ2-7, with 9 nucleotides matching TRBD1. The trim removed 6 bases at V and 0 bases at J, leaving 10 bases unmatched. The CDR3 is 16 residues long. Germline CDR1 SGHDT, CDR2 YYEEEE. CDR3 sequence reads: CASTRRTGVGSYEQYF. CDR3 coding DNA: TGTGCCAGCACTCGGAGGACAGGGGTAGGCTCCTACGAGCAGTACTTC.

This clonotype showed up many times. The chain is built from TRBV7-6 and TRBJ2-2; D unresolved. Per the germline V gene, CDR1 is SGHVS and CDR2 is FNYEAQ. Trimming took 4 bases from V and 4 from J, leaving 7 bases between them. This CDR3 region has 13 residues. The CDR3 DNA is TGTGCCAGCAGCTCAGGTGTCACCGGGGAGCTGTTTTTT. Protein sequence: CASSSGVTGELFF.

This clonotype was detected only a few times. The rearrangement uses TRBV7-2 and TRBJ1-2; 8 bases map to TRBD1. CDR1 and CDR2 (germline): SGHTA, FQGNSA. The CDR3 is 15 residues long. V shed 1 base and J 1 base; nucleotides not matched to a gene: 2. DNA for the CDR3: TGTGCCAGCAGCTTAGTGACAGGGGTTAACTATGGCTACACCTTC. Encoded protein: CASSLVTGVNYGYTF.

The chain uses TRBV18 and TRBJ1-1, with a weak D call TRBD1 (5 bases). CDR1 and CDR2 from the germline V gene are KGHSH and LQKENI. With 1 base removed from V and 0 bases from J, the gap between germline ends came to 9 bases. This CDR3 spans 15 amino acids. The CDR3 region is CASSPREGLNTEAFF. The DNA of the CDR3 is TGTGCCAGCTCACCACGCGAGGGGTTGAACACTGAAGCTTTCTTT.

This clonotype was recorded many times. The chain links TRBV4-3 to TRBJ2-3; D is perhaps TRBD1 (5 bases). Germline values: CDR1 LGHNA, CDR2 YSLEER. Trimming removed 0 bases at V and 3 bases at J, with 10 bases between. The CDR3 is 15 amino acids. The CDR3 DNA sequence: TGCGCCAGCAGCCAAGAATCCAGGGCAACAGATACGCAGTATTTT. This encodes CASSQESRATDTQYF.

The chain uses TRBV5-1 and TRBJ2-1, with a possible D match to TRBD2 (5 bases). The V end was cut by 2 bases, the J end by 12 bases, with 15 bases between. CDR1 is SGHRS, CDR2 YFSETQ, per germline. This CDR3 region has 13 residues. The CDR3 nucleotides are TGCGCCAGCAGCTTAAATGAGCCTCGGGGGCAGTTCTTC. Protein: CASSLNEPRGQFF.

V usage is TRBV20-1 and J usage is TRBJ2-7; TRBD2 matches at 8 bases. With 8 bases clipped from V and 3 bases from J, the junction kept 12 bases outside the gene matches. The CDR3 loop spans 14 amino acids. Germline V gene data show CDR1 as DFQATT and CDR2 as SNEGSKA (reference sequence). CDR3 protein: CSPRGSGENYEQYV. The CDR3, as DNA: TGCAGTCCCCGAGGTAGCGGGGAGAACTACGAGCAGTACGTC.

This clonotype was counted at least ten times. This chain connects TRBV18 to TRBJ2-2, with D possibly called TRBD1 or TRBD2 (6 bases each). The V end was cut by 6 bases, the J end by 4 bases, with 12 bases between. CDR1 is KGHSH, CDR2 LQKENI, per germline. The CDR3 length is 14 residues. The CDR3 protein is CASSKGGSTGELFF. CDR3 DNA: TGTGCCAGCTCCAAGGGGGGAAGCACCGGGGAGCTGTTTTTT.

V gene TRBV4-3 combines with J gene TRBJ2-3, with unresolved D. Trimming shortened V by 4 bases and J by 0 bases, and 11 bases separated the two germline ends. The CDR3 has 15 residues. The germline CDR1 and CDR2 sequences are LGHNA and YSLEER. The CDR3, as DNA: TGCGCCAGCAGCCTTGCCCTCTATAGCACAGATACGCAGTATTTT. Translated, it gives CASSLALYSTDTQYF.

The CDR3 region has the DNA TGCAGCTTAAGAGACAGGACCTACAATGAGCAGTTCTTC. Residues: CSLRDRTYNEQFF. The rearrangement uses TRBV29-1 and TRBJ2-1; weak D call: TRBD1 (6 bases). Germline CDR1 SQVTM, CDR2 ANQGSEA. CDR3 length: 13 residues. V gave up 8 bases and J gave up 2 bases, with 13 bases separating them.